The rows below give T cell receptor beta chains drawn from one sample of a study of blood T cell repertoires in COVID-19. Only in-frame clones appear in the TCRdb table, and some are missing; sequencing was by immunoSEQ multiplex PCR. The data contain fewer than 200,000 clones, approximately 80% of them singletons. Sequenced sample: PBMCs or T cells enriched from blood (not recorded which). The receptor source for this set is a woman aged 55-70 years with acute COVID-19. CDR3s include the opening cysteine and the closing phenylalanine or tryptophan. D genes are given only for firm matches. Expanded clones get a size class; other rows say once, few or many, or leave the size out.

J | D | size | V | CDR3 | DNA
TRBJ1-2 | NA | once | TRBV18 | CASSYRDSYTF | TGTGCCAGCTCATACAGGGATAGCTACACCTTC
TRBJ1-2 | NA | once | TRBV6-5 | CASFGQRVYGYTF | TGTGCCAGCTTCGGACAGCGAGTCTATGGCTACACCTTC
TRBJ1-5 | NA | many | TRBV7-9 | CASSNDKSNQPQHF | TGTGCCAGCAGCAATGACAAGTCCAATCAGCCCCAGCATTTT
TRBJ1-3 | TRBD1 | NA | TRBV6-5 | CASRTTGGVGTIYF | TGTGCCAGCAGGACGACAGGGGGCGTCGGCACCATATATTTT
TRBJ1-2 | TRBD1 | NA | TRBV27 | CASATGGPNYGYTF | TGTGCCAGCGCCACAGGGGGCCCTAACTATGGCTACACCTTC
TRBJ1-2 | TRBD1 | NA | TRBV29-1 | CSVDPTGQGYGYTF | TGCAGCGTTGACCCGACGGGACAGGGATATGGCTACACCTTC
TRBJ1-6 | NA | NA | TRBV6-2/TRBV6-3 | CASSPAGHENSPLHF | TGTGCCAGCAGCCCCGCAGGACACGAGAATTCACCCCTCCACTTT
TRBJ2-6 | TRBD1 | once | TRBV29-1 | CSVLRDSFSSGANVLTF | TGCAGCGTCCTCAGGGACAGCTTTAGCTCTGGGGCCAACGTCCTGACTTTC
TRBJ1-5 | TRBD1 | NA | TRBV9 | CASRVGQGNQPQHF | TGTGCCAGCAGGGTTGGACAGGGTAATCAGCCCCAGCATTTT
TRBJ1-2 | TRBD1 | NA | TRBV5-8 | CASSWDSLLANYGYTF | TGTGCCAGCAGCTGGGACAGCCTATTAGCTAACTATGGCTACACCTTC
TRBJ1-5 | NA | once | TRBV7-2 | CASSLRRTDQPQHF | TGTGCCAGCAGCTTAAGACGGACAGATCAGCCCCAGCATTTT
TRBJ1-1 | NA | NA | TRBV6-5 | CASRPSDRTNTEAFF | TGTGCCAGCAGACCAAGCGACAGGACGAACACTGAAGCTTTCTTT
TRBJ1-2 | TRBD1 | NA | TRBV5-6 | CASSRGQLNYGYTF | TGTGCCAGCAGCAGGGGACAGCTGAACTATGGCTACACCTTC
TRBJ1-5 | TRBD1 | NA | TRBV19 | CASSVTGETGSPQHF | TGTGCCAGTAGCGTTACAGGGGAGACGGGATCGCCCCAGCATTTT
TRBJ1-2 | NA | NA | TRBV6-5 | CATLTPGSYGYTF | TGTGCCACCCTAACACCGGGGTCCTATGGCTACACCTTC
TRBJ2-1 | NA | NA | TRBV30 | CAWAQGSYNEQFF | TGTGCCTGGGCCCAGGGCAGCTACAATGAGCAGTTCTTC
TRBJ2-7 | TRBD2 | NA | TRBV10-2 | CASSESGRGGEQYF | TGCGCCAGCAGTGAGAGCGGGAGGGGCGGCGAGCAGTACTTC
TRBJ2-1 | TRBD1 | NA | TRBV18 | CASSYTGAGAHNEQFF | TGTGCCAGCTCTTACACAGGGGCCGGGGCCCACAATGAGCAGTTCTTC
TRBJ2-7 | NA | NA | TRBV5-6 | CASSLNGITYEQYF | TGTGCCAGCAGCTTGAACGGGATTACCTACGAGCAGTACTTC
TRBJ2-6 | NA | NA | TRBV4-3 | CASSHQNRAGANVLTF | TGCGCCAGCAGCCACCAAAACAGGGCTGGGGCCAACGTCCTGACTTTC
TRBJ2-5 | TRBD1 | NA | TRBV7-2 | CASSLDRGGVGTQYF | TGTGCCAGCAGCCTGGACAGGGGAGGAGTGGGGACCCAGTACTTC
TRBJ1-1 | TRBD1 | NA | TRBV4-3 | CASSQQTGDTEAFF | TGCGCCAGCAGCCAACAAACAGGGGACACTGAAGCTTTCTTT
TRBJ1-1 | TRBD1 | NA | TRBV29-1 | CSGGGGLNTEAFF | TGCAGCGGGGGAGGGGGCTTGAACACTGAAGCTTTCTTT
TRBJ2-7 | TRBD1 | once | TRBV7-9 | CASIGTAPHEQYF | TGTGCCAGCATCGGGACAGCTCCACACGAGCAGTACTTC
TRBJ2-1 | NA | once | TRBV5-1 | CASSFIPGDEQFF | TGCGCCAGCAGCTTCATCCCAGGGGATGAGCAGTTCTTC
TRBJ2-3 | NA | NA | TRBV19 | CASRTAATDTQYF | TGTGCCAGCCGGACAGCCGCCACAGATACGCAGTATTTT
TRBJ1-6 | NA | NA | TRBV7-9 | CASSLVNSPLHF | TGTGCCAGCAGCTTAGTAAATTCACCCCTCCACTTT
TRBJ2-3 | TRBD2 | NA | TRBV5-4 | CASSLTSGSTDTQYF | TGTGCCAGCAGCTTGACTAGCGGAAGCACAGATACGCAGTATTTT
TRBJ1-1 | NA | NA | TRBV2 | CASSENRALNTEAFF | TGTGCCAGCAGTGAGAACAGGGCCCTGAACACTGAAGCTTTCTTT
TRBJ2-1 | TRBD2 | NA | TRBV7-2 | CASSFWTSTSYNEQFF | TGTGCCAGCAGCTTCTGGACTAGCACCTCCTACAATGAGCAGTTCTTC
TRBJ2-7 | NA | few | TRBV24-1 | CATSDSGVGPEQYF | TGTGCCACCAGTGATTCCGGAGTGGGGCCCGAGCAGTACTTC
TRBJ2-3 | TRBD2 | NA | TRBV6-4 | CASSLGRGLAGDTDTQYF | TGTGCCAGCAGTCTAGGACGGGGACTAGCGGGAGACACAGATACGCAGTATTTT
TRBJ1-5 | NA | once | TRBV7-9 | CASSLATTGADPNQPQHF | TGTGCCAGCAGCTTAGCAACGACAGGCGCAGATCCCAATCAGCCCCAGCATTTT
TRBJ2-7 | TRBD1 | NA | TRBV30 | CAPTGGGRYEQYF | TGTGCCCCTACAGGGGGCGGACGTTACGAGCAGTACTTC
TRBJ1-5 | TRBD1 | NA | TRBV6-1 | CASSEGGQGTKPQHF | TGTGCCAGCAGTGAAGGGGGACAGGGGACAAAGCCCCAGCATTTT
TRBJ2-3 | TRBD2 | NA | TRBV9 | CATRLADSTDTQYF | TGTGCCACCCGCCTAGCGGATAGCACAGATACGCAGTATTTT
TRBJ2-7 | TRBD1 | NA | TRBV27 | CASSPGTVFYEQYF | TGTGCCAGCAGTCCCGGGACAGTATTCTACGAGCAGTACTTC
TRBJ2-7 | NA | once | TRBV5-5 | CASSFDLNYEQYF | TGTGCCAGCAGCTTTGACTTAAACTACGAGCAGTACTTC
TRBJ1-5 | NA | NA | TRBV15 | CATSRDVAQGKQPQHF | TGTGCCACCAGCAGAGATGTTGCGCAGGGTAAACAGCCCCAGCATTTT
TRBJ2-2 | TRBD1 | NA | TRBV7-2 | CASSKAGQGAAGELFF | TGTGCCAGCAGCAAAGCGGGACAGGGGGCCGCCGGGGAGCTGTTTTTT
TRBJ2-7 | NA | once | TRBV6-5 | CASSWGLYLSYEQYF | TGTGCCAGCAGTTGGGGGCTATACCTCTCCTACGAGCAGTACTTC
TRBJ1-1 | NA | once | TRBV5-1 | CASTSAGPNTEAFF | TGCGCCAGCACCTCGGCGGGGCCGAACACTGAAGCTTTCTTT
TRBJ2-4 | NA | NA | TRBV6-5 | CASCGRLAKNIQYF | TGTGCCAGTTGTGGGAGGTTAGCCAAAAACATTCAGTACTTC
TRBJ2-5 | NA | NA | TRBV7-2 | CASSLNDRSQETQYF | TGTGCCAGCAGCTTAAATGACAGGTCTCAAGAGACCCAGTACTTC